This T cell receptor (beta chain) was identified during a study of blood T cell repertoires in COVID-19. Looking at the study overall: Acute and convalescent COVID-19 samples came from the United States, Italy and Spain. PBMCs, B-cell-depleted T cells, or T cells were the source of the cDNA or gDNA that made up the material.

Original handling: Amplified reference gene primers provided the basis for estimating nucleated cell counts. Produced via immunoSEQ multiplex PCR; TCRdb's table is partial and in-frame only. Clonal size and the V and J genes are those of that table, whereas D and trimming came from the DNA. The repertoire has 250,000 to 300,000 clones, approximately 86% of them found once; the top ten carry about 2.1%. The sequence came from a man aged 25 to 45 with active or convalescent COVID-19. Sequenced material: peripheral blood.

The CDR3, as DNA: TGTGCCAGCAGCCAAGATCGCGAGCAGTACTTC. Translation: CASSQDREQYF. The chain recombines TRBV4-2 with TRBJ2-7; unclear D gene. Germline lookup yields CDR1 LGHNA and CDR2 YNFKEQ. The CDR3 sequence is 11 residues long. V lost 0 bases and J lost 6, with 3 bases in between.